This T cell receptor (beta chain) originates from a study of blood T cell repertoires in COVID-19. The wider study: Acute and convalescent COVID-19 specimens originated in the United States, Italy and Spain.

Assay used: immunoSEQ multiplex PCR; TCRdb lists only in-frame clones, some missing. Seen here are around 250,000 clones, around 85% observed once, and the top ten hold approximately 9%. The V gene's germline CDR1 is LGHNA and CDR2 YSLEER. The V gene lost 0 bases and the J gene lost 7 bases, with 7 bases spanning the gap. This CDR3 comprises 14 residues. Sequencing used PBMCs or T cells enriched from blood (not recorded which). V gene TRBV4-3 combines with J gene TRBJ1-6; D gene uncertain. This TCR came from a woman aged 45 to 65 with acute COVID-19. The CDR3 spells CASSQEEGNSPLHF. CDR3 in DNA: TGCGCCAGCAGCCAAGAAGAGGGAAATTCACCCCTCCACTTT.